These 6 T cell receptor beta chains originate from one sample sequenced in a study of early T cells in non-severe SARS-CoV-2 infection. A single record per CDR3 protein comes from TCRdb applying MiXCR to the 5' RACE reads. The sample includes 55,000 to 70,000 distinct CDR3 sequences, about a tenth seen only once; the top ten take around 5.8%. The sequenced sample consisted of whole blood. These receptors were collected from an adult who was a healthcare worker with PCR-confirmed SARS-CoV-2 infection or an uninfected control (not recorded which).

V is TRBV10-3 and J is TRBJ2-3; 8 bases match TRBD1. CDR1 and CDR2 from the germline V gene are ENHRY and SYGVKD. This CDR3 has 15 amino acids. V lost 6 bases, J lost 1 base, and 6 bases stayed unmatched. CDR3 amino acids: CAISGPGQGTDTQYF. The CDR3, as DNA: TGTGCCATCAGCGGACCGGGACAGGGCACAGATACGCAGTATTTT.

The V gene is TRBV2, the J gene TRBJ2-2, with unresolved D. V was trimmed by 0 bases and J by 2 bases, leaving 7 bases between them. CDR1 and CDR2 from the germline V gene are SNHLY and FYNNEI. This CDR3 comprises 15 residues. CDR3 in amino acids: CASSEAPRNTGELFF. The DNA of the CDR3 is TGTGCCAGCAGTGAAGCGCCCCGCAACACCGGGGAGCTGTTTTTT.

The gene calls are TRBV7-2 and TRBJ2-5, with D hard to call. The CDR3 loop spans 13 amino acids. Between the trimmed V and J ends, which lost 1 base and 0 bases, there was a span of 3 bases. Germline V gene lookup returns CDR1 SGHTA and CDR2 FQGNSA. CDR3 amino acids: CASSLDHQETQYF. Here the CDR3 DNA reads TGTGCCAGCAGCTTAGACCACCAAGAGACCCAGTACTTC.

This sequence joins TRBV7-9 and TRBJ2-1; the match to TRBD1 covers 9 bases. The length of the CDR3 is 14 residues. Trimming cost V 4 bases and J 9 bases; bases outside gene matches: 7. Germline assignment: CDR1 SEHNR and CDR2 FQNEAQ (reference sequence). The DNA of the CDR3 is TGTGCCAGCAGCTACAGGGGGCGCTGGGGTGAGCAGTTCTTC. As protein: CASSYRGRWGEQFF. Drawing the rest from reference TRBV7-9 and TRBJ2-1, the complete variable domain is DTGVSQNPRHKITKRGQNVTFRCDPISEHNRLYWYRQTLGQGPEFLTYFQNEAQLEKSRLLSDRFSAERPKGSFSTLEIQRTEQGDSAMYLCASSYRGRWGEQFFGPGTRLTVL.

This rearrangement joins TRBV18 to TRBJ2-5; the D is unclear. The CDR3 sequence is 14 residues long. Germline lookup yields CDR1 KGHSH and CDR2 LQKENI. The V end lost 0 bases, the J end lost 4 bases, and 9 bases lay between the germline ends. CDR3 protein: CASSPPSYGETQYF. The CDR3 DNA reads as TGTGCCAGCTCACCACCGAGTTATGGAGAGACCCAGTACTTC.

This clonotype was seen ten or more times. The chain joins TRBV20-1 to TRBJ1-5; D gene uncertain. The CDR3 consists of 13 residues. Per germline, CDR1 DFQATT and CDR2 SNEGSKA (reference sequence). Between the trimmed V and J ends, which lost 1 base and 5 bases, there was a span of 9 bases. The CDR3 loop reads CSARGIPDQPQHF. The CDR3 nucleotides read TGCAGTGCTAGAGGTATCCCAGATCAGCCCCAGCATTTT.